This is a list of T cell receptor beta chains from one sample in a study of T cells expressing NK-cell markers. Reanalyzing the 5' RACE reads, TCRdb keeps one entry per CDR3 protein, without DNA. Its listing shows a few hundred thousand distinct CDR3 sequences. The sample comprised blood T cells: a sorted CD56 or NKG2C T cell subset, CD4+ or CD8+ T cells, or bulk PBMC T cells (not recorded which). Source of these receptors: a woman in her 50s in good health. Each CDR3 is given with its conserved first and last residue. Fields, in order: J gene, V gene, CDR3 protein.

>TRBJ2-2|TRBV4-1
CASSQKGGLAGPRTGELFF
>TRBJ1-2|TRBV18
CASSPRDRAYGYTF
>TRBJ2-5|TRBV20-1
CSATSGSGETQYF
>TRBJ2-4|TRBV5-1
CASSQREGLIQYF
>TRBJ2-1|TRBV14
CASSPPGLQDNEQFF
>TRBJ2-7|TRBV6-1
CASSEDPTREQYF
>TRBJ2-1|TRBV20-1
CSAVFGSSYNEQFF
>TRBJ2-5|TRBV20-1
CSARVFGLAQETQYF
>TRBJ2-5|TRBV20-1
CSARPHAPGLQETQYF
>TRBJ2-1|TRBV5-1
CASSELSGGATREQFF
>TRBJ2-2|TRBV10-2
CASSEPGAVDLAGELFF
>TRBJ2-7|TRBV20-1
CSATSGAGYEQYF
>TRBJ1-5|TRBV29-1
CSVSPGSNQPQHF
>TRBJ2-5|TRBV3-1
CASSPDREFGTQYF
>TRBJ2-7|TRBV6-1
CASSGQGYEQYF
>TRBJ1-2|TRBV3-1
CASSQEGASGYTF
>TRBJ1-4|TRBV27
CASAGGAATNEKLFF
>TRBJ2-2|TRBV7-2
CASSLVLAANTGELFF
>TRBJ2-2|TRBV10-2
CASSEVRATGELFF
>TRBJ2-7|TRBV10-3
CATSGNYEQYF
>TRBJ1-1|TRBV12-3/TRBV12-4
CASSLAAGPLNEAFF
>TRBJ2-6|TRBV5-1
CASSAPLPGVNVLTF
>TRBJ2-1|TRBV7-8
CASSRPGTKHNEQFF
>TRBJ1-2|TRBV20-1
CSAEGQSYNYGYTF
>TRBJ2-5|TRBV7-8
CASSLGPFRLAEETQYF
>TRBJ2-1|TRBV5-5
CASSRRGYNEQFF
>TRBJ2-7|TRBV20-1
CSAGTGVDEQYF
>TRBJ2-4|TRBV9
CASSGLAGPGGQNIQYF
>TRBJ2-1|TRBV5-1
CASSPDPGLPEQFF
>TRBJ1-1|TRBV5-1
CASSRTTVDGTEAFF
>TRBJ2-1|TRBV5-1
CASSPRAQSNEQFF
>TRBJ2-2|TRBV3-1
CASSQTKRSSAGELFF
>TRBJ1-1|TRBV12-3/TRBV12-4
CASSRPRGGNTEAFF
>TRBJ2-1|TRBV10-2
CASSEYFSVGTRRNEQFF
>TRBJ2-3|TRBV20-1
CSARDGRLTTDTQYF
>TRBJ2-2|TRBV12-3/TRBV12-4
CASSSHFARGTGELFF
>TRBJ1-5|TRBV7-2
CASSLGALGGKSNQPQHF
>TRBJ2-5|TRBV3-1
CASSKASGLKETQYF
>TRBJ2-1|TRBV5-1
CASSWDPVAYNEQFF
>TRBJ2-1|TRBV6-6
CATGTSVYNEQFF
>TRBJ2-7|TRBV9
CASSVEGTPNYEQYF
>TRBJ2-3|TRBV15
CATSRVLAGRTDTQYF
>TRBJ1-3|TRBV5-1
CASRRGWDSGNTIYF
>TRBJ2-2|TRBV10-2
CASRSQGTNTGELFF
>TRBJ2-2|TRBV25-1
CASTIGTGTGELFF
>TRBJ2-1|TRBV18
CASSPMPEQFF
>TRBJ1-1|TRBV12-3/TRBV12-4
CASSLAGPTEAFF
>TRBJ2-3|TRBV11-3
CASRAIIGQDTQYF
>TRBJ2-5|TRBV6-5
CASNQGSRETQYF
>TRBJ1-4|TRBV20-1
CSASTADTNEKLFF
>TRBJ2-2|TRBV12-3/TRBV12-4
CASSLGGAGPGELFF
>TRBJ2-1|TRBV24-1
CATRGYNEQFF
>TRBJ2-7|TRBV12-3/TRBV12-4
CASMGMSYEQYF
>TRBJ2-1|TRBV5-1
CASSFRTRGYNEQFF
>TRBJ1-2|TRBV20-1
CSAPQASNYGYTF
>TRBJ1-2|TRBV6-5
CASSPEGSGYTF
>TRBJ2-5|TRBV24-1
CATSDLGQSKTQYF
>TRBJ2-1|TRBV7-3
CASSFRPGVEQFF
>TRBJ2-5|TRBV27
CASSRVGRYQETQYF
>TRBJ2-3|TRBV12-3/TRBV12-4
CASSLAISGTDTQYF